This T cell receptor beta chain emerged from a study of vaccination and CD4 T cells after COVID-19. On the study more broadly: Sampling that followed vaccination took place a median approximately 72 days after dose two, within a range of 14 to 241. The authors exposed cells to overlapping spike peptides derived from SARS-CoV-2, HCoV-NL63, HCoV-OC43 and HCoV-229E. Study-wide results and caveats: Spike mono-reactivity applied to 304 of 307 vaccine-specific clones detected in convalescent patients.

An Oncomine TCR Beta short-read assay was used to sequence the DNA from cultured CD4+ T cells. TCRdb recomputed calls from the PCR reads with MiXCR, one row per CDR3 protein. The sample carries almost 20,000 distinct CDR3 sequences, about three quarters recorded once. Regarding treatment: roughly ten-day PBMC culture with coronavirus spike peptide pools or control peptides (ViraFEST assay). Isolation of CD4+ T cells by negative selection took place after more than 9 days of culture. A word on this clonotype: The antigen is undetermined.

Sequencing used CD4+ T cells from blood, cultured in vitro, obtained after SARS-CoV-2 vaccination. The TCR sequence derives from a human donor who received a COVID-19 vaccine.

The CDR3 region is CASRDAGSTEAFF. Written as DNA, the CDR3 is TGTGCCAGCAGAGACGCAGGGAGCACTGAAGCTTTCTTT. The chain combines TRBV12-3 or TRBV12-4 with TRBJ1-1, with D possibly TRBD1 on 5 matching bases. The CDR3 runs 13 residues. V lost 6 bases and J lost 4, with 12 bases in between.